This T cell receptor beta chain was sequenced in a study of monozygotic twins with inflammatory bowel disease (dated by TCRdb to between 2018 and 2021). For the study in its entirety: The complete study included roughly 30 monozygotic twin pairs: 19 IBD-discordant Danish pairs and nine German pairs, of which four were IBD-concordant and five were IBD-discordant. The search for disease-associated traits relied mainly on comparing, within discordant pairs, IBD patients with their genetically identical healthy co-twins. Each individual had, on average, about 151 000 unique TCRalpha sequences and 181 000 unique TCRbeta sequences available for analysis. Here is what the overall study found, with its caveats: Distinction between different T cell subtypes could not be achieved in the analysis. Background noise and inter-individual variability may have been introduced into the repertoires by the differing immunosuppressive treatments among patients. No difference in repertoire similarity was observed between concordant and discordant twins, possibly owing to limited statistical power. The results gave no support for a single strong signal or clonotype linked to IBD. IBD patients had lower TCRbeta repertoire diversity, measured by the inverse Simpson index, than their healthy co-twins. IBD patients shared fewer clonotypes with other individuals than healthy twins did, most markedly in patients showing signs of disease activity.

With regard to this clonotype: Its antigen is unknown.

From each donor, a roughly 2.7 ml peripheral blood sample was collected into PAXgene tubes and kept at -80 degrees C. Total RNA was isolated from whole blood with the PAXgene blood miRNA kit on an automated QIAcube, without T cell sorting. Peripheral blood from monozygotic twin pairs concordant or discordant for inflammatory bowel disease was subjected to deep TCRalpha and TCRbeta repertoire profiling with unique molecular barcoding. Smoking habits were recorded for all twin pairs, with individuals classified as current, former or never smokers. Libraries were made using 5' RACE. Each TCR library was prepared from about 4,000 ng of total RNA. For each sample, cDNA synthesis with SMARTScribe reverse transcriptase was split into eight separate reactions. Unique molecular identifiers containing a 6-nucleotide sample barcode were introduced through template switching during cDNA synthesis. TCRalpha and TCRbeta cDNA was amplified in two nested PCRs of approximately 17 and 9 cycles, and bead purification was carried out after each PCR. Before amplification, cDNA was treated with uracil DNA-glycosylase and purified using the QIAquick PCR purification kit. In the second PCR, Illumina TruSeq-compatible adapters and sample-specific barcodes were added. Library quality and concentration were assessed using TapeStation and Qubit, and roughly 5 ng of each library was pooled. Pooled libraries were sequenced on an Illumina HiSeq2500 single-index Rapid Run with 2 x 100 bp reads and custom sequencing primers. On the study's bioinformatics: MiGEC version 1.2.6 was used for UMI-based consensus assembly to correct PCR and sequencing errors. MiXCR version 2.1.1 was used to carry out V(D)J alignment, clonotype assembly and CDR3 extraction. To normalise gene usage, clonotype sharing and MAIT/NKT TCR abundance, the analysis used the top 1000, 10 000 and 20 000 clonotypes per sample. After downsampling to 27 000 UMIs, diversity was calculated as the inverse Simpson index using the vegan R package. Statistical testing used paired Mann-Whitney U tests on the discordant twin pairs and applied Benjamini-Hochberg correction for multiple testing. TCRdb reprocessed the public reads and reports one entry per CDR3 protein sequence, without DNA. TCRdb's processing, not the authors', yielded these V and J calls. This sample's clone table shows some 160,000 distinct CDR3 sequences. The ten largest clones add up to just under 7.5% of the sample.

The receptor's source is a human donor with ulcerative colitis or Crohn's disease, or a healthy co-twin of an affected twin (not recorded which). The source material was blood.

CDR3 loop: CASSRGDSGNSPLHF. The V gene is TRBV9 and the J gene is TRBJ1-6. Looking up the germline V gene yields CDR1 SGDLS and CDR2 YYNGEE. The CDR3 numbers 15 residues from cysteine through phenylalanine. No DNA sequence is on record.